A single sample gave rise to the 20 T cell receptor beta chains below, sequenced in a study of blood T cell repertoires in COVID-19 (dated by TCRdb to the early 2020s). The protocol used for the library was the immunoSEQ multiplex PCR assay. TCRdb re-hosts the immuneACCESS table, in-frame sequences only. Its copies lack some clones; in the studies checked, an unresolved V gene accounts for under half of them, and the cause for the rest is not known. The sample table records about 190,000 clones; 70% to 90% of these occur just once. Clones ranked in the top ten supply approximately 5.1% of the sample. Sequenced sample: peripheral blood. All receptors derive from a woman aged 70 to 79 with active or convalescent COVID-19.

DNA for the CDR3: TGTGCCAGCAGCTTAGCGAAGAGTAACTATGGCTACACCTTC. Amino acids: CASSLAKSNYGYTF. This chain connects TRBV5-4 to TRBJ1-2; D is unresolved. The V end lost 2 bases, the J end lost 1 base, and 9 bases lay between the germline ends. CDR3 length: 14 residues. Germline loops: CDR1 SGHNT, CDR2 YYREEE (reference sequence).

This chain connects TRBV4-2 to TRBJ2-3; D possibly corresponds to TRBD2 (5 bases). CDR3 length equals 14 residues. V lost 3 bases, J lost 2 bases, and 9 bases lay in between. CDR1 and CDR2 from the germline V gene are LGHNA and YNFKEQ. The CDR3 sequence: CASSQASSTDTQYF. The CDR3, as DNA: TGTGCCAGCAGCCAGGCTAGCTCCACAGATACGCAGTATTTT.

The chain uses TRBV9 and TRBJ1-2, with 7 bases that match TRBD1. V gave up 0 bases and J gave up 9 bases; unmatched junction bases: 5. CDR1 SGDLS and CDR2 YYNGEE come from the germline V gene. The CDR3 sequence is 13 residues long. CDR3 in DNA: TGTGCCAGCAGCGTAGAGTGGACAGGTCGCTACACCTTC. Encoded protein: CASSVEWTGRYTF.

A few counts support this clone. V is TRBV3-1 (or the pseudogene TRBV3-2) and J is TRBJ2-7; 15 positions match TRBD2. The CDR3 covers 16 residues. Trimming took 4 bases from V and 7 from J; bases not matched to a gene: 8. From germline, CDR1 is LGHDT and CDR2 YNNKEL (reference sequence). The DNA of the CDR3 is TGTGCCAGCAGCCCCACGGGACTAGCGGGAGGTCGGGAGCAGTACTTC. Residues: CASSPTGLAGGREQYF.

V usage is TRBV29-1 and J usage is TRBJ2-2; 9 bases match TRBD2. Unmatched junction bases numbered 7, after V lost 0 bases and J lost 5 bases. CDR1 SQVTM and CDR2 ANQGSEA come from the germline V gene. The CDR3 consists of 16 residues. Here the CDR3 reads CSVEDRAGGKTGELFF. The CDR3 DNA is TGCAGCGTTGAAGACCGAGCGGGAGGAAAAACCGGGGAGCTGTTTTTT.

This sequence joins TRBV2 and TRBJ2-2; TRBD2 agrees at 13 bases. V lost 8 bases and J lost 6; bases outside the gene matches: 12. The CDR3 has 17 amino acids. From germline, CDR1 is SNHLY and CDR2 FYNNEI. In DNA, the CDR3 is TGTGCCAGCGAGGGGACTAGCGGGAACGGGTCCGCCGGGGAGCTGTTTTTT. Its translation: CASEGTSGNGSAGELFF.

J is TRBJ2-3 and V is TRBV13; 9 bases match TRBD1. In germline, CDR1 is PRHDT, CDR2 FYEKMQ (reference sequence). The CDR3 contains 17 residues. V lost 7 bases to trimming and J lost 5 bases; unmatched junction nucleotides: 16. In DNA form, the CDR3 reads TGTGCCAGCACCATGGGAGGTGGACAGGGGTGGGTAGATACGCAGTATTTT. It translates to CASTMGGGQGWVDTQYF. Together with reference TRBV13 and TRBJ2-3, the CDR3 gives the full variable domain: AAGVIQSPRHLIKEKRETATLKCYPIPRHDTVYWYQQGPGQDPQFLISFYEKMQSDKGSIPDRFSAQQFSDYHSELNMSSLELGDSALYFCASTMGGGQGWVDTQYFGPGTRLTVL.

The gene calls are TRBV6-4 and TRBJ2-1; 10 bases fit TRBD1. Germline loops: CDR1 MRHNA, CDR2 SNTAGT. The V segment lost 7 bases and the J segment 2 bases; nucleotides outside the gene matches: 8. CDR3 size: 16 residues. The CDR3 coding sequence is TGTGCCAGCAAATCCCGGGACAGGGGTCCCTACAATGAGCAGTTCTTC. Residues: CASKSRDRGPYNEQFF.

A few counts support this clone. This chain uses TRBV7-9 with TRBJ2-7, with 9 bases identical to TRBD2. This CDR3 has 17 amino acids. Germline-derived CDR1 and CDR2 are SEHNR and FQNEAQ (reference sequence). J was trimmed by 6 bases and V by 5 bases; bases with no gene match: 17. The CDR3 DNA is TGTGCCAGCAGCCGACGGGGCCCTAGCGGGATGGGGGTCGAGCAGTACTTC. This encodes CASSRRGPSGMGVEQYF.

V gene TRBV6-2 or TRBV6-3 combines with J gene TRBJ2-3; no clear D gene. The CDR3 runs 12 residues. V was cut by 2 bases and J by 8 bases, with 8 bases left in between. Germline V CDR1 and CDR2: MNHEY, SVGEGT. The CDR3 sequence: CASSYPLSTQYF. The DNA of the CDR3 is TGTGCCAGCAGTTACCCCCTTTCTACGCAGTATTTT.

CDR3: CASSLEQGWQPQHF. The DNA for the CDR3 is TGTGCCAGCAGCTTAGAACAGGGGTGGCAGCCCCAGCATTTT. The chain recombines TRBV7-8 with TRBJ1-5, with TRBD1 identical over 7 bases. V gave up 1 base and J gave up 7 bases; unmatched junction bases: 4. Germline V CDR1 and CDR2: SGHVS, FQNEAQ. CDR3 size: 14 residues.

The chain uses TRBV7-3 and TRBJ1-6; 12 bases align to TRBD1. Germline CDR1 is SGHTA and CDR2 is FQGTGA. This CDR3 spans 16 amino acids. Trimming took 2 bases from V and 7 from J; bases not matched to a gene: 3. For the CDR3, the DNA is TGTGCCAGCAGCTTATATGGGACAGGGGGCAATTCACCCCTCCACTTT. It specifies CASSLYGTGGNSPLHF.

This chain uses TRBV5-5 with TRBJ2-2; 7 positions match TRBD2. Germline V gene data show CDR1 as SGHKS and CDR2 as YYEKEE (reference sequence). J gave up 5 bases and V 1 base, and 2 bases lay outside the gene matches. The CDR3 runs to 14 residues. The CDR3, as DNA: TGTGCCAGCAGCTTGCTAGCGGCTACCGGGGAGCTGTTTTTT. Its translation: CASSLLAATGELFF.

This sequence joins TRBV12-3 or TRBV12-4 and TRBJ2-3, with D tentatively TRBD2 (6 bases). Trimming took 6 bases from V and 2 from J, leaving 9 bases between them. The CDR3 covers 13 residues. The CDR3 here is CASRRGTTDTQYF. CDR3 DNA sequence: TGTGCCAGCAGGCGGGGAACCACAGATACGCAGTATTTT.

With respect to this clone: The same CDR3 also results from other DNA sequences found in this sample. The gene calls are TRBV19 and TRBJ2-7; 10 bases align to TRBD1. The ends lost 6 bases at V and 3 bases at J; junction bases unmatched: 5. Per germline, CDR1 LNHDA and CDR2 SQIVND (reference sequence). This CDR3 has 14 residues. CDR3 residues: CASRGRTGGYEQYF. The CDR3 bases are TGTGCCAGTAGAGGTCGGACAGGGGGCTACGAGCAGTACTTC. The entire variable domain, with the rest obtained from reference TRBV19 and TRBJ2-7, is as follows: DGGITQSPKYLFRKEGQNVTLSCEQNLNHDAMYWYRQDPGQGLRLIYYSQIVNDFQKGDIAEGYSVSREKKESFPLTVTSAQKNPTAFYLCASRGRTGGYEQYFGPGTRLTVT.

V usage is TRBV6-1 and J usage is TRBJ1-4; the match to TRBD1 covers 8 bases. The germline V gene encodes CDR1 MNHNS and CDR2 SASEGT. The ends lost 6 bases at V and 4 bases at J; junction bases unmatched: 1. The CDR3 is 13 residues long. DNA of the CDR3: TGTGCCAGCAGGACAGGGGTTAATGAAAAACTGTTTTTT. It translates to CASRTGVNEKLFF.

J is TRBJ1-1 and V is TRBV21-1; the listed D gene, TRBD1, was not tested against the DNA. TRBV21-1 is annotated as a pseudogene. CDR3 length: 15 amino acids. CDR3 coding DNA: TGTGCCAGCAGCATAGGGGTGAAGGGCTACACTGAAGCTTTCTTT. Translated: CASSIGVKGYTEAFF.

This rearrangement joins TRBV4-1 to TRBJ1-4; 8 positions agree with TRBD1. Germline V gene data show CDR1 as MGHRA and CDR2 as YSYEKL. Unmatched junction bases numbered 8, after V lost 3 bases and J lost 8 bases. The CDR3 covers 15 residues. The CDR3 coding sequence is TGCGCCAGCAGCCAGGGAGGACAGGGTGGAGAAAAACTGTTTTTT. This codes for CASSQGGQGGEKLFF.

This chain links TRBV6-6 with TRBJ1-2; 7 positions agree with TRBD1. This CDR3 comprises 12 residues. Germline V lookup: CDR1 MNHNY, CDR2 SVGAGI (reference sequence). Unmatched junction bases numbered 4, after V lost 5 bases and J lost 7 bases. CDR3 nucleotide sequence: TGTGCCAGCAGTGGGCAGGGGGGTGGCTACACCTTC. It encodes CASSGQGGGYTF.

This clone was counted at least ten times. Here the CDR3 DNA reads TGTGCCTGGAGTCCCCCCAGGGCCCTCCACTTT. Its translation: CAWSPPRALHF. V is TRBV30 and J is TRBJ1-6, with D perhaps TRBD1 (5 bases). Germline CDR1 and CDR2: GTSNPN and SVGIG (reference sequence). V gave up 2 bases and J gave up 14 bases, with 10 bases separating them. The CDR3 contains 11 residues.